These 30 T cell receptor beta chains were all obtained from the same sample, sequenced in a study of T-cell memory formation after mild COVID-19. Using its own MiXCR run on the 5' RACE reads, TCRdb lists one record per CDR3 protein. The sample has 270,000 or so distinct CDR3 sequences, more than 15% seen once. The sequenced sample was PBMCs or a T cell subset sorted from them (not recorded which). The receptor source for this set is a man between 18 and 29 years old who had mild COVID-19 (a few samples of this study predate the infection). Cell type and time point are not known.

The genes are TRBV20-1 and TRBJ1-4, with 7 bases lining up with TRBD1. Trimming removed 6 bases from V and 5 bases from J; junction bases left unmatched: 12. Germline V gene lookup returns CDR1 DFQATT and CDR2 SNEGSKA (reference sequence). The CDR3 runs 15 residues. Written as DNA, the CDR3 is TGCAGTGCCAGACTTCCGGCAGGGGGGAATGAAAAACTGTTTTTT. Translated: CSARLPAGGNEKLFF.

The CDR3: CSGGGQGSYTF. CDR3 DNA sequence: TGCAGCGGAGGTGGACAGGGAAGCTACACCTTC. This sequence joins TRBV29-1 and TRBJ1-2; 8 nucleotides agree with TRBD1. Germline values: CDR1 SQVTM, CDR2 ANQGSEA. The length of the CDR3 is 11 residues. The trim removed 7 bases at V and 9 bases at J, leaving 7 bases unmatched.

The rearrangement joins TRBV30 to TRBJ2-5; 10 bases are shared with TRBD2. CDR1 GTSNPN and CDR2 SVGIG come from the germline V gene (reference sequence). The V segment lost 7 bases and the J segment 3 bases; nucleotides outside the gene matches: 8. The length of the CDR3 is 14 residues. The CDR3 DNA reads TGTGCCTCAGAAGAACTAGCGGGGAAAGAGACCCAGTACTTC. This codes for CASEELAGKETQYF.

The chain is built from TRBV7-2 and TRBJ2-1, with 11 bases that match TRBD2. This CDR3 has 18 residues. V trimming: 5 bases; J trimming: 0 bases; junction bases outside the gene matches: 9. In germline, CDR1 is SGHTA, CDR2 FQGNSA. CDR3 residues: CASSQLAGGSSSYNEQFF. The CDR3 DNA sequence: TGTGCCAGCAGCCAATTAGCGGGGGGGTCGAGCTCCTACAATGAGCAGTTCTTC.

The chain employs TRBV5-1 and TRBJ1-1; a possible D gene is TRBD1 (5 bases). V lost 2 bases, J lost 4 bases, and 12 bases lay in between. This CDR3 comprises 14 residues. Per the germline V gene, CDR1 is SGHRS and CDR2 is YFSETQ. CDR3 coding DNA: TGCGCCAGCAGCTTAACAGGCCGGGCCACTGAAGCTTTCTTT. Translation gives CASSLTGRATEAFF.

This clonotype was observed a handful of times. The chain is built from TRBV5-1 and TRBJ2-7; no clear D gene. Trimming left V 1 base short and J 3 bases short, with 11 bases between. CDR1 is SGHRS, CDR2 YFSETQ, per germline. The CDR3 runs to 14 residues. CDR3 residues: CASSLRPPNYEQYF. The CDR3 nucleotides read TGCGCCAGCAGCTTGAGGCCGCCAAACTACGAGCAGTACTTC.

This clonotype was seen only a few times. V gene TRBV12-3 or TRBV12-4 combines with J gene TRBJ2-2; 7 bases are a match to TRBD1. CDR3 size: 14 residues. With V trimmed by 7 bases and J by 0 bases, 2 bases remained unmatched. The CDR3 region has the DNA TGTGCCAGCACCAGGGGGACGAACACCGGGGAGCTGTTTTTT. Encoded protein: CASTRGTNTGELFF.

This clonotype was seen a few times. J is TRBJ2-2 and V is TRBV5-1, with D perhaps TRBD2 (5 bases). Germline CDR1 and CDR2: SGHRS and YFSETQ. The CDR3 runs to 16 residues. Trimming shortened V by 1 base and J by 0 bases, and 10 bases separated the two germline ends. The DNA for the CDR3 is TGCGCCAGCAGCTTGCGGGGTTCCACGAACACCGGGGAGCTGTTTTTT. It yields the protein CASSLRGSTNTGELFF.

Details on this clonotype: Sequence at one end of the junction differs from germline and may be a read error. The V call is TRBV4-1, the J call TRBJ1-1; D may be TRBD1 (5 bases). Germline assignment: CDR1 MGHRA and CDR2 YSYEKL. This CDR3 has 15 residues. This CDR3 reads CASSQGPGPSTKAFF. The DNA of the CDR3 is TGCGCCAGCAGCCAAGGGCCGGGACCGTCCACTAAAGCTTTCTTT.

The chain carries TRBV20-1 and TRBJ2-1; D uncertain. This CDR3 is built from 15 residues. Trimming removed 0 bases from V and 2 bases from J, with 11 bases in between. Germline CDR1 DFQATT, CDR2 SNEGSKA (reference sequence). Written as DNA, the CDR3 is TGCAGTGCTAGAGACCGGGTTTCCCCCTACAATGAGCAGTTCTTC. Amino acid sequence: CSARDRVSPYNEQFF.

The V gene is TRBV19, the J gene TRBJ2-7; D is uncertain. Germline CDR1 reads LNHDA; CDR2 reads SQIVND (reference sequence). The length of the CDR3 is 14 residues. V was trimmed by 5 bases and J by 0 bases, leaving 11 bases between them. DNA for the CDR3: TGTGCCAGTAGTCAGCGCGGAAGCTCCTACGAGCAGTACTTC. This gives the protein CASSQRGSSYEQYF.

This clonotype was seen more than once but under ten times. The V gene is TRBV6-4, the J gene TRBJ2-1, with 9 positions matching TRBD1. Germline V gene lookup returns CDR1 MRHNA and CDR2 SNTAGT. The CDR3 consists of 15 residues. Trimming took 6 bases from V and 0 from J; bases not matched to a gene: 3. The CDR3 reads CASSLTGGSYNEQFF. The CDR3 DNA reads as TGTGCCAGCAGCCTGACAGGGGGCTCCTACAATGAGCAGTTCTTC.

This clonotype has more than one count but fewer than ten. This chain joins TRBV28 and TRBJ2-7, with 8 positions matching TRBD2. Germline lookup yields CDR1 MDHEN and CDR2 SYDVKM. The CDR3 is 13 residues long. The CDR3 sequence is CAVAGTFSYEQYV. The CDR3 DNA sequence: TGTGCTGTAGCGGGGACCTTCTCCTACGAGCAGTACGTC.

In its sample, this clonotype was seen a few times. The genes are TRBV3-1 and TRBJ2-4, with 9 bases identical to TRBD1. Germline CDR1 is LGHDT and CDR2 is YNNKEL (reference sequence). This CDR3 has 14 residues. Germline trimming cut 0 bases from V and 6 bases from J; bases unmatched to any gene: 0. The CDR3 here is CASSQEGQGNIQYF. The CDR3 DNA follows: TGTGCCAGCAGCCAAGAGGGACAGGGAAACATTCAGTACTTC.

There are a few counts of this clonotype. This sequence joins TRBV5-1 and TRBJ1-1; D gene uncertain. This CDR3 is built from 15 residues. Germline-derived CDR1 and CDR2 are SGHRS and YFSETQ. Trimming removed 1 base at V and 6 bases at J, with 16 bases between. The CDR3 region is CASSLRPEDIAEAFF. In DNA form, the CDR3 reads TGCGCCAGCAGCTTGCGGCCGGAGGATATTGCTGAAGCTTTCTTT.

The J gene is TRBJ1-2, the V gene TRBV10-3; D uncertain. The V and J ends lost 4 bases and 6 bases respectively, with 18 bases between them. CDR1 and CDR2 from the germline V gene are ENHRY and SYGVKD. The CDR3 covers 15 residues. CDR3 amino acids: CAISVSPAPEDGYTF. The CDR3 DNA reads as TGTGCCATCAGTGTCTCCCCGGCTCCAGAAGATGGCTACACCTTC.

V is TRBV6-2 or TRBV6-3 and J is TRBJ2-1; D is unclear. CDR1 and CDR2 (germline): MNHEY, SVGEGT. The V end lost 2 bases, the J end lost 5 bases, and 19 bases lay between the germline ends. This CDR3 is built from 17 residues. As DNA, the CDR3 is TGTGCCAGCAGTTACGGTCTTCCGCTCTTCCAAAACAATGAGCAGTTCTTC. The encoded protein is CASSYGLPLFQNNEQFF.

This clonotype was seen a few times. The rearrangement uses TRBV6-2 or TRBV6-3 and TRBJ1-1; D remains unclear. Looked up from germline, CDR1 is MNHEY and CDR2 is SVGEGT. Trimming removed 1 base from V and 4 bases from J, with 10 bases in between. The CDR3 spans 14 residues. CDR3 sequence reads: CASSYWSVGTEAFF. CDR3 DNA: TGTGCCAGCAGTTACTGGTCTGTGGGCACTGAAGCTTTCTTT.

V usage is TRBV5-1 and J usage is TRBJ2-5; 7 nucleotides align to TRBD2. J lost 4 bases, V lost 6 bases, and 12 bases had no gene match. CDR3 length equals 15 residues. CDR1 is SGHRS and CDR2 is YFSETQ in the germline V gene. The CDR3 protein is CASKPLTSVVETQYF. As DNA, the CDR3 is TGCGCCAGCAAGCCACTTACTAGCGTGGTAGAGACCCAGTACTTC. Supplemented by reference TRBV5-1 and TRBJ2-5, the full variable domain reads KAGVTQTPRYLIKTRGQQVTLSCSPISGHRSVSWYQQTPGQGLQFLFEYFSETQRNKGNFPGRFSGRQFSNSRSEMNVSTLELGDSALYLCASKPLTSVVETQYFGPGTRLLVL.

This clonotype was counted at least ten times. The chain carries TRBV20-1 and TRBJ2-5, with 14 bases aligning to TRBD2. V dropped 6 bases and J dropped 2; count of bases not matched to a gene: 11. Germline V gene sequence: CDR1 DFQATT, CDR2 SNEGSKA (reference sequence). The CDR3 runs to 17 residues. DNA for the CDR3: TGCAGTGCCCCGCGGGGGACTAGCGGGGGTGAACAAGAGACCCAGTACTTC. Protein sequence: CSAPRGTSGGEQETQYF.

This clonotype was detected a few times. The gene calls are TRBV2 and TRBJ1-4; D is unresolved. CDR3 length: 11 residues. Deletions cut 7 bases from V and 7 bases from J, with 7 bases between. Looked up from germline, CDR1 is SNHLY and CDR2 is FYNNEI. The CDR3 DNA reads TGTGCCAGCATCCGGGGTGAAAAACTGTTTTTT. Amino acids: CASIRGEKLFF. The variable domain in full, completed from reference TRBV2 and TRBJ1-4, reads EPEVTQTPSHQVTQMGQEVILRCVPISNHLYFYWYRQILGQKVEFLVSFYNNEISEKSEIFDDQFSVERPDGSNFTLKIRSTKLEDSAMYFCASIRGEKLFFGSGTQLSVL.

This clonotype was counted only a few times. The genes are TRBV20-1 and TRBJ2-3, with TRBD2 as a possible D gene (7 bases). Looked up from germline, CDR1 is DFQATT and CDR2 is SNEGSKA (reference sequence). V was trimmed by 2 bases and J by 11 bases, leaving 17 bases between them. The CDR3 covers 13 residues. In DNA, the CDR3 is TGCAGTGCTAGACCTACGGGGGGCGGATTGCAGTATTTT. It codes for CSARPTGGGLQYF.

This clonotype was detected ten times or more. J is TRBJ2-3 and V is TRBV4-3, with a possible D match to TRBD2 (7 bases). With 2 bases removed from V and 1 base from J, the gap between germline ends came to 10 bases. Per the germline V gene, CDR1 is LGHNA and CDR2 is YSLEER. This CDR3 is built from 15 residues. In DNA, the CDR3 is TGCGCCAGCAGCCAAAGGGGGGGGGGCACAGATACGCAGTATTTT. Translating gives CASSQRGGGTDTQYF.

This clonotype was observed a handful of times. The chain joins TRBV7-2 to TRBJ1-4; D may be TRBD1 (6 bases). This CDR3 is 16 amino acids long. Deletions cut 1 base from V and 11 bases from J, with 20 bases between. The germline CDR1 and CDR2 sequences are SGHTA and FQGNSA. The CDR3, as DNA: TGTGCCAGCAGCTTAGGATGGGGGGCCCCCCAGAACAAACTGTTTTTT. Translated: CASSLGWGAPQNKLFF.

The V call is TRBV7-2, the J call TRBJ2-4, with TRBD2 matching 7 bases. The length of the CDR3 is 16 residues. V dropped 7 bases and J dropped 1; count of bases not matched to a gene: 10. CDR1 and CDR2 from the germline V gene are SGHTA and FQGNSA. CDR3 sequence reads: CASIPRGGYAKNIQYF. The DNA for the CDR3 is TGTGCCAGCATCCCCCGCGGGGGATACGCCAAAAACATTCAGTACTTC.

This clonotype turned up a few times. V usage is TRBV5-1 and J usage is TRBJ2-5; no definite D call. The V gene lost 0 bases and the J gene lost 7 bases, with 4 bases spanning the gap. Germline V gene lookup returns CDR1 SGHRS and CDR2 YFSETQ. The CDR3 spans 11 residues. In DNA form, the CDR3 reads TGCGCCAGCAGCTTGGAAAGGACCCAGTACTTC. This sequence encodes CASSLERTQYF. The full variable domain, completed using reference TRBV5-1 and TRBJ2-5, is KAGVTQTPRYLIKTRGQQVTLSCSPISGHRSVSWYQQTPGQGLQFLFEYFSETQRNKGNFPGRFSGRQFSNSRSEMNVSTLELGDSALYLCASSLERTQYFGPGTRLLVL.

The chain recombines TRBV11-2 with TRBJ1-2; no clear D gene. CDR1 and CDR2 (germline): SGHAT, FQNNGV. Between the trimmed V and J ends, which lost 4 bases and 4 bases, there was a span of 13 bases. The CDR3 has 14 amino acids. CDR3: CASSSTQQLYGYTF. CDR3 nucleotide sequence: TGTGCCAGCAGCTCTACTCAACAGCTCTATGGCTACACCTTC.

This clonotype was seen a few times. The chain uses TRBV12-5 and TRBJ2-5; TRBD2 matches 14 bases. The V segment lost 6 bases and the J segment 3 bases; nucleotides outside the gene matches: 9. Germline V gene lookup returns CDR1 LGHNT and CDR2 FRNRAP. This CDR3 is 17 amino acids long. The CDR3 loop is CASGPGLAGAMEETQYF. The CDR3 DNA reads as TGTGCTAGTGGCCCGGGACTAGCGGGGGCGATGGAAGAGACCCAGTACTTC. Complete variable domain (other parts from reference TRBV12-5 and TRBJ2-5): DARVTQTPRHKVTEMGQEVTMRCQPILGHNTVFWYRQTMMQGLELLAYFRNRAPLDDSGMPKDRFSAEMPDATLATLKIQPSEPRDSAVYFCASGPGLAGAMEETQYFGPGTRLLVL.

This clonotype was detected ten times or more. This sequence joins TRBV12-3 or TRBV12-4 and TRBJ2-7; D is undetermined. With 5 bases removed from V and 1 base from J, the gap between germline ends came to 6 bases. This CDR3 is built from 12 residues. CDR3 residues: CASSVGSYEQYF. The CDR3 nucleotides read TGTGCCAGCAGTGTCGGGTCCTACGAGCAGTACTTC.

This rearrangement joins TRBV10-2 to TRBJ2-2, with a weak D call TRBD1 (6 bases). This CDR3 comprises 14 residues. The germline V gene has CDR1 WSHSY and CDR2 SAAADI. Trimming took off 6 bases at V and 5 bases at J, with 13 bases between the two ends. CDR3: CASRATGSTGELFF. The CDR3 DNA sequence: TGCGCCAGCAGAGCCACAGGGTCTACCGGGGAGCTGTTTTTT.